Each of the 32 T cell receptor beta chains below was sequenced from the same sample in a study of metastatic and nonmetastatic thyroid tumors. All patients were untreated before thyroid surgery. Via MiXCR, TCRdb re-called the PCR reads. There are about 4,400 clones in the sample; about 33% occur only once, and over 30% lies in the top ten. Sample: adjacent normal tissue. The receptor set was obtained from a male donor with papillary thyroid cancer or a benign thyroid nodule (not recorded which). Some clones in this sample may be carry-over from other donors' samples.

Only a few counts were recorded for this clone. The CDR3 is CASSLYSADRRGYTF. The CDR3 nucleotides are TGTGCCAGCAGTTTATACAGCGCAGACCGGCGTGGCTACACCTTC. V is TRBV28 and J is TRBJ1-2; no clear D gene. The germline gives CDR1 MDHEN, CDR2 SYDVKM. The V end lost 1 base, the J end lost 7 bases, and 16 bases lay between the germline ends. This CDR3 contains 15 residues.

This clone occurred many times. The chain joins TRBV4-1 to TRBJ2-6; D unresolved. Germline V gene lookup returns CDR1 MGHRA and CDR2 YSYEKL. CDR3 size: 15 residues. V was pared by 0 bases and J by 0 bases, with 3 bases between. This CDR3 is CASSQDPSGANVLTF. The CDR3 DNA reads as TGCGCCAGCAGCCAAGATCCCTCTGGGGCCAACGTCCTGACTTTC.

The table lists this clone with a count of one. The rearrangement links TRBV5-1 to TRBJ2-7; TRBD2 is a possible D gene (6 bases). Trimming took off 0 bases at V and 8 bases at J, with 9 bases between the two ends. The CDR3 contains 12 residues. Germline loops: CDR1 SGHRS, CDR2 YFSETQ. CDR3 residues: CASSLAGEKQYF. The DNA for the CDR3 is TGCGCCAGCAGCTTGGCGGGGGAGAAGCAGTACTTC. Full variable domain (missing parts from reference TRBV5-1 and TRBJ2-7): KAGVTQTPRYLIKTRGQQVTLSCSPISGHRSVSWYQQTPGQGLQFLFEYFSETQRNKGNFPGRFSGRQFSNSRSEMNVSTLELGDSALYLCASSLAGEKQYFGPGTRLTVT.

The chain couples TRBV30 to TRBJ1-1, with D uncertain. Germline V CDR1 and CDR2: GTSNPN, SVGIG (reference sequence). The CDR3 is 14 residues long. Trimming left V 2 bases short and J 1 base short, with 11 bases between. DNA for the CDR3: TGTGCCTGGAGTAGGTTGGTGCAGAACACTGAAGCTTTCTTT. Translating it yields CAWSRLVQNTEAFF.

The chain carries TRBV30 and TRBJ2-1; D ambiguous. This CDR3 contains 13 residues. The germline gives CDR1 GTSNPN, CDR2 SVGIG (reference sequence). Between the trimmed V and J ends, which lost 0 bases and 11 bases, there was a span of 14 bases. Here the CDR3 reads CAWSVYTAMQQFF. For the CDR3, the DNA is TGTGCCTGGAGTGTTTATACCGCAATGCAGCAGTTCTTC.

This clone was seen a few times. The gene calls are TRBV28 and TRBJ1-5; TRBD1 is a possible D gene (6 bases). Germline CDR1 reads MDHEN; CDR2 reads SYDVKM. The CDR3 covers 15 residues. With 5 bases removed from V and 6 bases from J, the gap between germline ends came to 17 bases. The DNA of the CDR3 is TGTGCCAGCAGTCCACATCGGGGGGCGGGTCAGCCCCAGCATTTT. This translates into CASSPHRGAGQPQHF.

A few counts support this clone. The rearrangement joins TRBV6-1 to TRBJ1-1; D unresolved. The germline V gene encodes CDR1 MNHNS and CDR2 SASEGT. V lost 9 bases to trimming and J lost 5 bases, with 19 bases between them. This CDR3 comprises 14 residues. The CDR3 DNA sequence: TGTGCCAGTCGCCGGTTAGGGTTAAGGACTGAAGCTTTCTTT. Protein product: CASRRLGLRTEAFF.

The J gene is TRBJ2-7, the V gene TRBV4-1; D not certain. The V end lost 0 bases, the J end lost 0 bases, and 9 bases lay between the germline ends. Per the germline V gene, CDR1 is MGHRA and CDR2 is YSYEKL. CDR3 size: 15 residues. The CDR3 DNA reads TGCGCCAGCAGCCAAGATCGGCGGAACTCCTACGAGCAGTACTTC. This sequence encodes CASSQDRRNSYEQYF.

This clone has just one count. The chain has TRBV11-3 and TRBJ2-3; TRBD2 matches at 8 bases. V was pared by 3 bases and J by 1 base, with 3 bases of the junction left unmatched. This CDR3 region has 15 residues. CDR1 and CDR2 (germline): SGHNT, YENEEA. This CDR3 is CASSFSGDGTDTQYF. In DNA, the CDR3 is TGTGCCAGCAGCTTTAGCGGGGACGGCACAGATACGCAGTATTTT.

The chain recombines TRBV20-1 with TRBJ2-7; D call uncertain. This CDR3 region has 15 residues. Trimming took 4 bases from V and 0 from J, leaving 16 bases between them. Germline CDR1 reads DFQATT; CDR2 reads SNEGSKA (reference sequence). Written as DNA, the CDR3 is TGCAGTGCTAAAGGGATTTTAGGAGACTCCTACGAGCAGTACTTC. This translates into CSAKGILGDSYEQYF.

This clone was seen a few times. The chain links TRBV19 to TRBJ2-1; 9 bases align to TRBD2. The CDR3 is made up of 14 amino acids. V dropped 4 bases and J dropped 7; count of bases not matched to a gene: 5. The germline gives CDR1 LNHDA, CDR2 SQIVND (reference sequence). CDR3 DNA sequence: TGTGCCAGTAGTAGGCGGGAGGGTTTAAATGAGCAGTTCTTC. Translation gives CASSRREGLNEQFF.

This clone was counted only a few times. This chain's CDR3 is CASSPGGGDQPQHF. CDR3 nucleotide sequence: TGTGCCAGCAGTCCCGGAGGGGGGGATCAGCCCCAGCATTTT. The rearrangement uses TRBV2 and TRBJ1-5; the D gene is possibly TRBD1 (6 bases). CDR1 and CDR2 (germline): SNHLY, FYNNEI. The CDR3 has 14 amino acids. Trimming took off 5 bases at V and 5 bases at J, with 13 bases between the two ends.

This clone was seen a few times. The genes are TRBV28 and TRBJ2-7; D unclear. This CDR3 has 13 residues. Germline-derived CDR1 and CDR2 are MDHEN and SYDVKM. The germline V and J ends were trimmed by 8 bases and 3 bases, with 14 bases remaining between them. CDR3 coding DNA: TGTGCCAGCGGAATAAGTGCAGACTACGAGCAGTACTTC. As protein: CASGISADYEQYF.

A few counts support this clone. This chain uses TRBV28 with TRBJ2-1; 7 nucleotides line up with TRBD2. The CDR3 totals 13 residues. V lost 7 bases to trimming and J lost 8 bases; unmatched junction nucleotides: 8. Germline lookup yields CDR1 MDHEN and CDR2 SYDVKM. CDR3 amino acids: CASTAGVRHEQFF. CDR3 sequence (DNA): TGTGCCAGCACGGCGGGAGTGCGGCATGAGCAGTTCTTC. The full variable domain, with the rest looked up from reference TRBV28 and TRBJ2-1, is DVKVTQSSRYLVKRTGEKVFLECVQDMDHENMFWYRQDPGLGLRLIYFSYDVKMKEKGDIPEGYSVSREKKERFSLILESASTNQTSMYLCASTAGVRHEQFFGPGTRLTVL.

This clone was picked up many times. CDR3 sequence (DNA): TGTGCCAGCAGTACAGGTAGCACAGATACGCAGTATTTT. Its protein is CASSTGSTDTQYF. This chain links TRBV7-3 with TRBJ2-3; D is possibly TRBD1 (5 bases). Germline CDR1 SGHTA, CDR2 FQGTGA. V was trimmed by 6 bases and J by 0 bases, leaving 7 bases between them. CDR3 size: 13 residues.

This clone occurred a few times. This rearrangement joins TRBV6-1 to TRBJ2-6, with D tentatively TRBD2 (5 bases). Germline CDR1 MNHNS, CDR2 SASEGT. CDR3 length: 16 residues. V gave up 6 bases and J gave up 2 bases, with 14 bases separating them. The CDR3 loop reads CASRDVGRPGANVLTF. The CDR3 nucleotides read TGTGCCAGCAGGGACGTAGGGAGACCTGGGGCCAACGTCCTGACTTTC.

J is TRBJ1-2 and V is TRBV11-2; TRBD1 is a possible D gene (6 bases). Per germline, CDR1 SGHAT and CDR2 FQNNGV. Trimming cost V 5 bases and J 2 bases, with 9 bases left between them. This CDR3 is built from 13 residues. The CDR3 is CASSTTGNYGYTF. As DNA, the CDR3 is TGTGCCAGCAGCACCACAGGGAACTATGGCTACACCTTC.

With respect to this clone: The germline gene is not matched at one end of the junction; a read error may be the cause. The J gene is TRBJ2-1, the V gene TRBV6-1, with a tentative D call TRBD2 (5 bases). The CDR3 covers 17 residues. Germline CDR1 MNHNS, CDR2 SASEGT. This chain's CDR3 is CAISEAALDSWYNEQFF. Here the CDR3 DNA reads TGTGCCATCAGTGAAGCGGCCCTTGACTCCTGGTACAATGAGCAGTTCTTC.

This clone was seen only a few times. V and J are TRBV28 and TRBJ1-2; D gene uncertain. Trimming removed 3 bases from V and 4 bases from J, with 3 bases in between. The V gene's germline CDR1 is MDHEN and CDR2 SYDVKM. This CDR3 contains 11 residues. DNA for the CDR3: TGTGCCAGCAGTTTTGGCTATGGCTACACCTTC. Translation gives CASSFGYGYTF.

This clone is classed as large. The CDR3 loop is CSARPGARNTEAFF. The CDR3 DNA sequence: TGCAGTGCTCGCCCCGGGGCGAGAAACACTGAAGCTTTCTTT. The chain uses TRBV20-1 and TRBJ1-1, with a tentative D call TRBD1 (5 bases). The CDR3 has 14 amino acids. V shed 5 bases and J shed 2 bases, with 15 bases lying between them. Germline CDR1 is DFQATT and CDR2 is SNEGSKA (reference sequence).

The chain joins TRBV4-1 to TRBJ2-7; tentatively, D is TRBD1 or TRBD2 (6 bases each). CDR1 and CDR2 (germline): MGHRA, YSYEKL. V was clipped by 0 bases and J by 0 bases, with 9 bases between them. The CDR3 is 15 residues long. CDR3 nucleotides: TGCGCCAGCAGCCAAGAACGGGGGCCCTCCTACGAGCAGTACTTC. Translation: CASSQERGPSYEQYF.

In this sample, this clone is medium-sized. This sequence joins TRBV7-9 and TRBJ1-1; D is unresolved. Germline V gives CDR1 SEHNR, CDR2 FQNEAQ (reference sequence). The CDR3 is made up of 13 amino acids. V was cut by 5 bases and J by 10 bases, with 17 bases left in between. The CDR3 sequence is CASSARTESLAFF. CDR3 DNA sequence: TGTGCCAGCAGCGCCCGGACGGAATCGCTAGCTTTCTTT.

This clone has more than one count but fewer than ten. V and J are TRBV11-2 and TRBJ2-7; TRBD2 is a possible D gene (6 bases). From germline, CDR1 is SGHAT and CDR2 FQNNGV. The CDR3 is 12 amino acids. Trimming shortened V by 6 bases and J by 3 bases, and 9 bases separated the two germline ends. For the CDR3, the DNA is TGTGCCAGCAGTAGACTAGGCTACGAGCAGTACTTC. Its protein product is CASSRLGYEQYF.

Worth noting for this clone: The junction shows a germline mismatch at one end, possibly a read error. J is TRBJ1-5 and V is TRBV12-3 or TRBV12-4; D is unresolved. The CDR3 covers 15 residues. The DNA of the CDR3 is TGTGCCAGCAGAAACGGGATGCGAGTCAATCACCCCCAGCCTTTT. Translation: CASRNGMRVNHPQPF.

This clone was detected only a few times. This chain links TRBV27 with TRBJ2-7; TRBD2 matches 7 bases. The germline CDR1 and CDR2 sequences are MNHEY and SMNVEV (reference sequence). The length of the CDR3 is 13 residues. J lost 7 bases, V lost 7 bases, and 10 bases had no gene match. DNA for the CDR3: TGTGCCAGCAAGTTAACTAGCGAAGGAGAGCAGTACTTC. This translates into CASKLTSEGEQYF.

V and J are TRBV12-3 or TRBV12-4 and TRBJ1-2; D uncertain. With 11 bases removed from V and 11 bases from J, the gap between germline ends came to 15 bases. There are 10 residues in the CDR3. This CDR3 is CASFRSRYTF. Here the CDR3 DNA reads TGTGCCTCCTTCCGGTCAAGGTACACCTTC.

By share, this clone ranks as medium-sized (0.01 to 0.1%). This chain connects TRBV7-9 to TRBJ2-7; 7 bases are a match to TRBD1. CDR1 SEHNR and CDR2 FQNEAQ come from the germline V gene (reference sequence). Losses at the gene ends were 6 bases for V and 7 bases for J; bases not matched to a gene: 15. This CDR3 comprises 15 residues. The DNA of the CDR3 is TGTGCCAGCAGGTTTTCCCGGGACAGTCAAGAGGAGCAGTACTTC. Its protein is CASRFSRDSQEEQYF.

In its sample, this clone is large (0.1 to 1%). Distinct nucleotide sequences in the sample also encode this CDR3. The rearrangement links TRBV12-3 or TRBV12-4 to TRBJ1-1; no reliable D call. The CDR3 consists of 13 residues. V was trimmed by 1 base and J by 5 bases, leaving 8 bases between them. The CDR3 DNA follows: TGTGCCAGCAGTTTAGATGAGGGTACTGAAGCTTTCTTT. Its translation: CASSLDEGTEAFF.

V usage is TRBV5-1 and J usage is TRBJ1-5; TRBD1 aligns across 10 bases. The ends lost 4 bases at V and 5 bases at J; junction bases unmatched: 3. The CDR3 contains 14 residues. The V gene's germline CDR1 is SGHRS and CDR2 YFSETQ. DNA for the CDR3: TGCGCCAGCAGCCCGGACAGGGGGGATCAGCCCCAGCATTTT. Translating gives CASSPDRGDQPQHF. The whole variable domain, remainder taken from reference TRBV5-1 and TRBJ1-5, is KAGVTQTPRYLIKTRGQQVTLSCSPISGHRSVSWYQQTPGQGLQFLFEYFSETQRNKGNFPGRFSGRQFSNSRSEMNVSTLELGDSALYLCASSPDRGDQPQHFGDGTRLSIL.

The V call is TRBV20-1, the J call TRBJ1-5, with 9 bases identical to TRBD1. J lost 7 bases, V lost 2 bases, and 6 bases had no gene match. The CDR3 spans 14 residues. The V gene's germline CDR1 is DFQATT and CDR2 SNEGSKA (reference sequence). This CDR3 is CSARLTGGRQPQHF. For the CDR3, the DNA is TGCAGTGCTAGACTCACAGGGGGCAGACAGCCCCAGCATTTT.

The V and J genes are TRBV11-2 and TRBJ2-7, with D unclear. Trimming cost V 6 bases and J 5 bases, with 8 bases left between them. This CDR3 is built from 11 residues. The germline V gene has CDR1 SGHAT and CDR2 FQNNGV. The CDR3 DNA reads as TGTGCCAGCAGGATTTTCGACGAGCAGTACTTC. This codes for CASRIFDEQYF.

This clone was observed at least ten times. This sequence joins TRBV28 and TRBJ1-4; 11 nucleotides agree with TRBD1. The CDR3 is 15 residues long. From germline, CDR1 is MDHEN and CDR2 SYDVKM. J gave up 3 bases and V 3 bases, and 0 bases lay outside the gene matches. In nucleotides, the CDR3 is TGTGCCAGCAGTTTGGGACAGGGGGCTAATGAAAAACTGTTTTTT. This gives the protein CASSLGQGANEKLFF.